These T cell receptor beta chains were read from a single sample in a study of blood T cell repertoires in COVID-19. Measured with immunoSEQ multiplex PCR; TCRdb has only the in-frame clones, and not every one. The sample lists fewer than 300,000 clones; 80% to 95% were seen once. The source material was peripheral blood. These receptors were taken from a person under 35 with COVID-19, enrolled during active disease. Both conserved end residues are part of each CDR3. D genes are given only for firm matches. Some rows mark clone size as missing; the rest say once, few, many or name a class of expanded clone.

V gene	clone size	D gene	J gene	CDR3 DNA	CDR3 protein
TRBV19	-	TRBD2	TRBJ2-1	TGTGCCAGTAGTATTGCGGGAGGGCCAAACAATGAGCAGTTCTTC	CASSIAGGPNNEQFF
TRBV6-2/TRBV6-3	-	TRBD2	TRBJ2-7	TGTGCCAGCAGTACTCCGCCTAGCGGGAGTTACGAGCAGTACTTC	CASSTPPSGSYEQYF
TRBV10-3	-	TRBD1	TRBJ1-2	TGTGCCATCAGTGAGTCGACTACCCCGGGGCAGGGGGATGGCTACACCTTC	CAISESTTPGQGDGYTF
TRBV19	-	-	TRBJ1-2	TGTGCCAGTAGTAGAGCCAGTGTAGCTGGCTACACCTTC	CASSRASVAGYTF
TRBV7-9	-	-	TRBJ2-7	TGTGCCAGCAGCGTACACCCATTTGGCGAGCAGTACTTC	CASSVHPFGEQYF
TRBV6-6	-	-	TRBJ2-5	TGTGCCAGCAGAGAAAGCCTAAAAGAGACCCAGTACTTC	CASRESLKETQYF
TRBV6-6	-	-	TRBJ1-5	TGTGCCAGCAGCCGGCCAGGGGTGGATCGGCCCCAGCATTTT	CASSRPGVDRPQHF
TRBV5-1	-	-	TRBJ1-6	TGCGCCAGCAGCTTGGAGTCAGGGATTTCACCCCTCCACTTT	CASSLESGISPLHF
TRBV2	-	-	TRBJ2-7	TGTGCCAGCAGTGAGGGAGCCGAGCAGTACTTC	CASSEGAEQYF
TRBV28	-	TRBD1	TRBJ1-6	TGTGCCAGCAGCCGCCAGGGGGCTGAACGATCACCCCTCCACTTT	CASSRQGAERSPLHF
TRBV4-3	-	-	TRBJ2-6	TGCGCCAGCAGCCAAAAACCAGGGCGCTCTGGGGCCAACGTCCTGACTTTC	CASSQKPGRSGANVLTF
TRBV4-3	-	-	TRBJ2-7	TGCGCCAGCAGCCAAGGAGGCAGGGTCTACGAGCAGTACTTC	CASSQGGRVYEQYF
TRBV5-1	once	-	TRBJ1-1	TGCGCCAGCAGCCAGCAGGGAAACACTGAAGCTTTCTTT	CASSQQGNTEAFF
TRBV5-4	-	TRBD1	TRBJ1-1	TGTGCCAGCAGCCCGCAGGGGGTGGTTCCTTTTCGAGCTTTCTTT	CASSPQGVVPFRAFF
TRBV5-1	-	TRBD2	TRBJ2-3	TGCGCCAGCAGGTCTCTAGCGGGAGCAGATACGCAGTATTTT	CASRSLAGADTQYF
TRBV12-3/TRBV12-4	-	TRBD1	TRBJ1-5	TGTGCCAGCAGTTTAACAGGGGATCAGCCCCAGCATTTT	CASSLTGDQPQHF
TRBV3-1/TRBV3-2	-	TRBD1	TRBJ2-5	TGTGCCAGCAGCCCCGACAGGGGGCTTGAGACCCAGTACTTC	CASSPDRGLETQYF
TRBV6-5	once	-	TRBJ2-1	TGTGCCAGCAGTTACTCGAGCGAGCAGTTCTTC	CASSYSSEQFF
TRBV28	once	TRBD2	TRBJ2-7	TGTGCCAGCAGGGTAAGACTAGCGGGAGTCCTACGGGTCTACGAGCAGTACTTC	CASRVRLAGVLRVYEQYF
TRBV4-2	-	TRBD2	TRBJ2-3	TGTGCCAGCAGCCAAGACCTAGCGGGACTCGCGCAGTATTTT	CASSQDLAGLAQYF
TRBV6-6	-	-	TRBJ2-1	TGTGCCAGCTCTATTGGGCGATCCTACAATGAGCAGTTCTTC	CASSIGRSYNEQFF
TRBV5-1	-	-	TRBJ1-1	TGCGCCAGCAGCTTGGTAGGGGAGGTGACTTTCTTT	CASSLVGEVTFF
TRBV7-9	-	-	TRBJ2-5	TGTGCCAGCAGCCCGTCCGGAGTCCAAGAGACCCAGTACTTC	CASSPSGVQETQYF
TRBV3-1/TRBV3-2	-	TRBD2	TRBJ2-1	TGTGCCAGCATCCCGGGGGGGCCTGGACTGGGCTTCTTC	CASIPGGPGLGFF
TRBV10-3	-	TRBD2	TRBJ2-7	TGTGCCATCAGTGAAGAGGGACTATCCGCCCACGAGCAGTACTTC	CAISEEGLSAHEQYF
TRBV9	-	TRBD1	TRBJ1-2	TGTGCCAGCAGCTCCATCGGGACAGGGATAAGCTACACCTTC	CASSSIGTGISYTF
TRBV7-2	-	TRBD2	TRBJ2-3	TGTGCCAGCAGCCTCTTCGGCTTTCGGGTAGCGGGAGGCGATACGCAGTATTTT	CASSLFGFRVAGGDTQYF
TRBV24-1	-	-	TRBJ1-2	TGTGCCACCAGTGTCGAGGGAACACTCGGCTACACCTTC	CATSVEGTLGYTF
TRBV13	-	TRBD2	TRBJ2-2	TGTGCCAGCAGCTCGGGACTAGCGGCGAACACCGGGGAGCTGTTTTTT	CASSSGLAANTGELFF
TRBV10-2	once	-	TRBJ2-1	TGCGCAGCGACGAGTACATTCGATGAGCAGTTCTTC	CAATSTFDEQFF
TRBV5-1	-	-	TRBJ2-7	TGCGCCAGCAGCTTCCAGGACAGTAGTTACGAGCAGTACTTC	CASSFQDSSYEQYF